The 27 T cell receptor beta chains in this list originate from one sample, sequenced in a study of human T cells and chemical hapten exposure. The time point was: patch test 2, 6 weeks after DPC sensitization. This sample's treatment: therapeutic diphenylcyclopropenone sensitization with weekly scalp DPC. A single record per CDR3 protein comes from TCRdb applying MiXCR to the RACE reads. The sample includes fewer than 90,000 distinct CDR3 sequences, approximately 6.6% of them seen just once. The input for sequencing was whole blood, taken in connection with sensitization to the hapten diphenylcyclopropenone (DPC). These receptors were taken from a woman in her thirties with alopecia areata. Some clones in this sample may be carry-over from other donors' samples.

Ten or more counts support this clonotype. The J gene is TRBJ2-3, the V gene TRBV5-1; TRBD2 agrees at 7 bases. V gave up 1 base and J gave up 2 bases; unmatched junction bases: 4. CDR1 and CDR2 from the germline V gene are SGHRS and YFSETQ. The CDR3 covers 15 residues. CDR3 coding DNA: TGCGCCAGCAGCTTGCTACTAGCGAACACAGATACGCAGTATTTT. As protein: CASSLLLANTDTQYF.

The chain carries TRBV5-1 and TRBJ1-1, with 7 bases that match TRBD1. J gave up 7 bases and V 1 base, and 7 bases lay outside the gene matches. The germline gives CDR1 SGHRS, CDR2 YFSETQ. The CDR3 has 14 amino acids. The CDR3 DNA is TGCGCCAGCAGCTTGTTTGGGACAGAAATTGAAGCTTTCTTT. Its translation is CASSLFGTEIEAFF.

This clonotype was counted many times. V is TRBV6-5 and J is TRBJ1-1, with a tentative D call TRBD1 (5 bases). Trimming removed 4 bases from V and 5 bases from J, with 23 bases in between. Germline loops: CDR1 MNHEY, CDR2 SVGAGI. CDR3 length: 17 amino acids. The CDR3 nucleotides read TGTGCCAGCAGTTCGCCCCGAGGGGCAAAGGGAGAAACTGAAGCTTTCTTT. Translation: CASSSPRGAKGETEAFF.

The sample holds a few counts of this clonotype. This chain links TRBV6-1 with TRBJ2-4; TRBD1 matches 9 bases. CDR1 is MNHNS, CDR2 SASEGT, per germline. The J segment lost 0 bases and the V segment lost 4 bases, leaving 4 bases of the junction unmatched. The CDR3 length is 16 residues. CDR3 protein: CASSAGTGQAKNIQYF. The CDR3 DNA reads TGTGCCAGCAGTGCCGGGACAGGGCAAGCCAAAAACATTCAGTACTTC.

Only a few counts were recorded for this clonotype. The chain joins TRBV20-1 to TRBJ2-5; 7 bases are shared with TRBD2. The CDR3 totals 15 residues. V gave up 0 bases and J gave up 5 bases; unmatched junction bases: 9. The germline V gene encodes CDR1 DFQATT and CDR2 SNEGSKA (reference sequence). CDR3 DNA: TGCAGTGCTAGAGATGAGGCGGGGGTAGGGGAGACCCAGTACTTC. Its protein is CSARDEAGVGETQYF.

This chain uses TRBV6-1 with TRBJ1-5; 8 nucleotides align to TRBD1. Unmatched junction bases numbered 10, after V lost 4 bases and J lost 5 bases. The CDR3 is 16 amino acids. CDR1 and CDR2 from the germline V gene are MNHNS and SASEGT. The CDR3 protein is CASSGGQAGPYQPQHF. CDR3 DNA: TGTGCCAGCAGTGGGGGACAGGCTGGGCCTTATCAGCCCCAGCATTTT.

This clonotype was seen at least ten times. CDR3 sequence: CASSLAGAGTDTQYF. In nucleotides, the CDR3 is TGTGCCAGCAGCTTGGCGGGGGCTGGCACAGATACGCAGTATTTT. The chain recombines TRBV12-3 or TRBV12-4 with TRBJ2-3, with a weak D call TRBD2 (7 bases). The CDR3 consists of 15 residues. The ends were cut back, 6 bases at V and 1 base at J, with 14 bases in the middle.

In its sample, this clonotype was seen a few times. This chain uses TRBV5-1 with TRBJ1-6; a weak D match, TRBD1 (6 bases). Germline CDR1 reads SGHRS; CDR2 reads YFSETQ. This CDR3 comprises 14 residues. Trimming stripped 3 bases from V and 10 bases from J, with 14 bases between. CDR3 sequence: CASSSQGRGSPLHF. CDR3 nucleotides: TGCGCCAGCAGCTCACAGGGAAGGGGCTCACCCCTCCACTTT.

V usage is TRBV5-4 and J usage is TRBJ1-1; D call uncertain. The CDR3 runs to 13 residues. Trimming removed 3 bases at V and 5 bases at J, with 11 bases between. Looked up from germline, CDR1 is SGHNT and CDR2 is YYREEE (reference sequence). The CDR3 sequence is CASSYYRGTEAFF. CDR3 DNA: TGTGCCAGCAGCTATTATCGAGGGACTGAAGCTTTCTTT. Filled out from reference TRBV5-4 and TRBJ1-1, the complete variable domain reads ETGVTQSPTHLIKTRGQQVTLRCSSQSGHNTVSWYQQALGQGPQFIFQYYREEENGRGNFPPRFSGLQFPNYSSELNVNALELDDSALYLCASSYYRGTEAFFGQGTRLTVV.

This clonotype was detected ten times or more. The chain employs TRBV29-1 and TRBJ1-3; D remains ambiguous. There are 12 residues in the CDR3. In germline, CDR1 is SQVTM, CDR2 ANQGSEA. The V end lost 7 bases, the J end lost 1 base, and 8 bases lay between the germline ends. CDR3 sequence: CSGRGSGNTIYF. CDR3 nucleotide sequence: TGCAGCGGGAGAGGTTCTGGAAACACCATATATTTT. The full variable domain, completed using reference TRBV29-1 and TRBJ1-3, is SAVISQKPSRDICQRGTSLTIQCQVDSQVTMMFWYRQQPGQSLTLIATANQGSEATYESGFVIDKFPISRPNLTFSTLTVSNMSPEDSSIYLCSGRGSGNTIYFGEGSWLTVV.

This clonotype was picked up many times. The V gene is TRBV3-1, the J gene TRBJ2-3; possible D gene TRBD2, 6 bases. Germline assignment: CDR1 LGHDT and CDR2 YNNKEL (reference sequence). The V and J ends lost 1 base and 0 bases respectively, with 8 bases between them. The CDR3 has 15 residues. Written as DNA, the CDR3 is TGTGCCAGCAGCCAAGCGGGAGCTAGCACAGATACGCAGTATTTT. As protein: CASSQAGASTDTQYF.

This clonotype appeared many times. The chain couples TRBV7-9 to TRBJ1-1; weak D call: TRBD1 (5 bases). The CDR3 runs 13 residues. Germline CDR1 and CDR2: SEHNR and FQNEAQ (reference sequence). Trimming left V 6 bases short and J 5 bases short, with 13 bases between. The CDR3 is CASRQDQGTEAFF. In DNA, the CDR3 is TGTGCCAGCAGACAGGACCAAGGGACTGAAGCTTTCTTT.

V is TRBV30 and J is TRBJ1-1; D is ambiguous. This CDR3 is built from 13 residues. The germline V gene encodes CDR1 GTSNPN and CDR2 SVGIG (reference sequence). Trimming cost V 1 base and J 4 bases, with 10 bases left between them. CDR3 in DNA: TGTGCCTGGAGTGGGCGGTTGGGCACTGAAGCTTTCTTT. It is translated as CAWSGRLGTEAFF.

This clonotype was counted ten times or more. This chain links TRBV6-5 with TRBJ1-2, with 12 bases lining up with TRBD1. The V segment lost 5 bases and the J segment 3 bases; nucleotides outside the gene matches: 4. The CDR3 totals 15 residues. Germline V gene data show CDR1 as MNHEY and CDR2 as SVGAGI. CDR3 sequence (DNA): TGTGCCAGCAGTATCGGGGACAGGGGGCACTATGGCTACACCTTC. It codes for CASSIGDRGHYGYTF.

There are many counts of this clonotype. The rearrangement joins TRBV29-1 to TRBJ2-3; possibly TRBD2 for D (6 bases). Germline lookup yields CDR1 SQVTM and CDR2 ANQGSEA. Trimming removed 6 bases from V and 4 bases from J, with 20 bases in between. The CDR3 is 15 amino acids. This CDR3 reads CSVSLLGTPSDTQYF. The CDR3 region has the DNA TGCAGCGTATCGCTACTAGGGACTCCCTCAGATACGCAGTATTTT.

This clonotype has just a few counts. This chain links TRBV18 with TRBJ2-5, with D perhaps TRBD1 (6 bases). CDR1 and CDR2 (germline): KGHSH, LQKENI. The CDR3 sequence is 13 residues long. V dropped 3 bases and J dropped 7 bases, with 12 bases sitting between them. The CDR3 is CASSPTGTGTQYF. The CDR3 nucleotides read TGTGCCAGCTCACCTACAGGGACCGGGACCCAGTACTTC.

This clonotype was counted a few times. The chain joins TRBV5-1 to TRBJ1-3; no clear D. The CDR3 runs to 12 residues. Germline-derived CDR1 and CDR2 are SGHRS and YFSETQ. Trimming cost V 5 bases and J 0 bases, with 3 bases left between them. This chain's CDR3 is CASRDSGNTIYF. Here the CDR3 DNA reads TGCGCCAGCAGAGACTCTGGAAACACCATATATTTT. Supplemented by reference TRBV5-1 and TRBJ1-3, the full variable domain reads KAGVTQTPRYLIKTRGQQVTLSCSPISGHRSVSWYQQTPGQGLQFLFEYFSETQRNKGNFPGRFSGRQFSNSRSEMNVSTLELGDSALYLCASRDSGNTIYFGEGSWLTVV.

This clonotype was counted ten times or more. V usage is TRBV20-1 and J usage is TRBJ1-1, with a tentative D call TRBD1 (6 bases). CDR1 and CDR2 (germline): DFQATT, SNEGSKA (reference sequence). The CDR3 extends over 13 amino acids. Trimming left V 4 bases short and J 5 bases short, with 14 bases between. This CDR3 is CSANRGAGTEAFF. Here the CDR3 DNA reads TGCAGTGCTAATAGGGGGGCGGGAACTGAAGCTTTCTTT.

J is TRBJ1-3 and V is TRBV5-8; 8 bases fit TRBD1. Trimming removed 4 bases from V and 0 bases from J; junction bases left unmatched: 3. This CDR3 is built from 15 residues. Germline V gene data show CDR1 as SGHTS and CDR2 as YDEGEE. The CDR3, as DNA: TGTGCCAGCAGCCTGGGACAGGCCTCTGGAAACACCATATATTTT. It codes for CASSLGQASGNTIYF.

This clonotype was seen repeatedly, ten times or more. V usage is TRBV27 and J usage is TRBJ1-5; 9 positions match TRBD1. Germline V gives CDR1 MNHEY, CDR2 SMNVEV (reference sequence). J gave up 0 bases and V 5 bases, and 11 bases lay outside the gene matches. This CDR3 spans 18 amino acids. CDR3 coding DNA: TGTGCCAGCAGTCCGCGGGGACAGGGTGGATATAGCAATCAGCCCCAGCATTTT. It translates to CASSPRGQGGYSNQPQHF.

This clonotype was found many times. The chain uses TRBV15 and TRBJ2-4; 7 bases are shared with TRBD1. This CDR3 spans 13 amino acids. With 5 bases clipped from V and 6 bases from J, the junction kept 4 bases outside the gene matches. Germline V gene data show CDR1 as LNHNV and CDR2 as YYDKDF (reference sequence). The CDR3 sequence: CATSLDRANIQYF. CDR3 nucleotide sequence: TGTGCCACCAGCCTTGACAGGGCAAACATTCAGTACTTC.

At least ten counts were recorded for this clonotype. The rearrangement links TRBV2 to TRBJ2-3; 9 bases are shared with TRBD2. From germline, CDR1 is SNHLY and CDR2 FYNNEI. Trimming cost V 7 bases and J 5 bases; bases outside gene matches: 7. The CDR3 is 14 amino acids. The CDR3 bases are TGTGCCAGCACGGGCGGGGGGGCAGGAGATACGCAGTATTTT. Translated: CASTGGGAGDTQYF.

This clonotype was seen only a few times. The CDR3 DNA reads as TGTGCCAGCAGCCCTGGAAGCAATCAGCCCCAGCATTTT. This sequence encodes CASSPGSNQPQHF. The chain links TRBV11-1 to TRBJ1-5; no clear D. CDR3 length: 13 residues. V lost 5 bases, J lost 1 base, and 6 bases lay in between. Looked up from germline, CDR1 is SGHAT and CDR2 is FQDESV (reference sequence).

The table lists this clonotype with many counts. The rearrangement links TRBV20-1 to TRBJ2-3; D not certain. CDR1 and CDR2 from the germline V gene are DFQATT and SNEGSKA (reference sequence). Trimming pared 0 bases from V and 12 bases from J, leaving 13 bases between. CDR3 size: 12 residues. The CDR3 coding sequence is TGCAGTGCTAGAGACGCCCCCGGCGCACAGTATTTT. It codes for CSARDAPGAQYF.

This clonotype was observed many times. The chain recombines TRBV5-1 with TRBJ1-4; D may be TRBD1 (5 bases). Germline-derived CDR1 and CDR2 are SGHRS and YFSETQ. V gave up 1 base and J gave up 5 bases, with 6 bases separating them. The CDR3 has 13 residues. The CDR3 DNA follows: TGCGCCAGCAGCTTGCGGGGCAATGAAAAACTGTTTTTT. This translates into CASSLRGNEKLFF.

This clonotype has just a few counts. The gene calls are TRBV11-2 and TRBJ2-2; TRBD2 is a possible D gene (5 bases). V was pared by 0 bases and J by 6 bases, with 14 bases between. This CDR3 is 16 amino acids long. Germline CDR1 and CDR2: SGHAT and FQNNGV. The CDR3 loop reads CASSLEARGRAGELFF. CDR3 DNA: TGTGCCAGCAGCTTAGAGGCCCGGGGTCGGGCCGGGGAGCTGTTTTTT.

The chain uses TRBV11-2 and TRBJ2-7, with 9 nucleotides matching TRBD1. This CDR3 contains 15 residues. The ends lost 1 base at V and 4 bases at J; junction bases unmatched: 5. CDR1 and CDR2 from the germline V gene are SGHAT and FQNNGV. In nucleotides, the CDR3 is TGTGCCAGCAGCTTAGGCCCGGGACAGGGATACGAGCAGTACTTC. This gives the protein CASSLGPGQGYEQYF.